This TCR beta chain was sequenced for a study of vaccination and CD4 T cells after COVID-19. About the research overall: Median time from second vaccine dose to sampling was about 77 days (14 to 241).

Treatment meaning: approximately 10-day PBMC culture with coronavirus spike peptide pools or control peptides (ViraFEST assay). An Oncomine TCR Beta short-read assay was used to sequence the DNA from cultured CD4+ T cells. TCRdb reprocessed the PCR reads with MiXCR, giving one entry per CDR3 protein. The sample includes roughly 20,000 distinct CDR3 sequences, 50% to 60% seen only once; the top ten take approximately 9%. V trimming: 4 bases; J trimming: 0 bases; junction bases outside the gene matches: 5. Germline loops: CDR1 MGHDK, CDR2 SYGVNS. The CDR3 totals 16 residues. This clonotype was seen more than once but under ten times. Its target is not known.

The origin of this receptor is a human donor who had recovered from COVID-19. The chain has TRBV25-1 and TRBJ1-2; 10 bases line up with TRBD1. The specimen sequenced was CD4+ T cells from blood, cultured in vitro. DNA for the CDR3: TGTGCCAGCAGTGCTGCCGGGACAGGGGCTAACTATGGCTACACCTTC. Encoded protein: CASSAAGTGANYGYTF.